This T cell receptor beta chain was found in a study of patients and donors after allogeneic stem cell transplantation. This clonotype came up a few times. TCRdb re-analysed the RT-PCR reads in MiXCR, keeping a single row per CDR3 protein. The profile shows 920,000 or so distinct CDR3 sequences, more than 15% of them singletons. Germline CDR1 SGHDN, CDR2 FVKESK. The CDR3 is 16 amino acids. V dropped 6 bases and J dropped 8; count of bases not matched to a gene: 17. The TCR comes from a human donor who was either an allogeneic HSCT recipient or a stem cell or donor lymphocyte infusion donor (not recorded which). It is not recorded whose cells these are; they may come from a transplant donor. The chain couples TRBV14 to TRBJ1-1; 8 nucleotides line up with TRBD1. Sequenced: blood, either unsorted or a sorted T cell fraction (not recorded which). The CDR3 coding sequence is TGTGCCAGCAGTTCCGGACAGGGCTGGCCTTTCATCGAAGCTTTCTTT. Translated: CASSSGQGWPFIEAFF.